The next 17 T cell receptor beta chains were all read from a single sample in a study of shared clonotypes between healthy human individuals. It was CD45RO-negative cells, positively selected for CCR7, that made up naive CD8 cells, with terminally differentiated effector memory CD45RA+ cells excluded. TCRdb keeps only in-frame clones here, not all; method: immunoSEQ multiplex PCR. The sample records 550,000 to 600,000 clones, nearly 98% being singletons. Material: naive CD8+ T cells sorted from blood. These receptors were collected from a man aged 25-45 years in good health.

J is TRBJ2-3 and V is TRBV30; 9 bases match TRBD2. Trimming cost V 1 base and J 4 bases; bases outside gene matches: 6. The CDR3 loop spans 15 amino acids. The V gene's germline CDR1 is GTSNPN and CDR2 SVGIG (reference sequence). DNA of the CDR3: TGTGCCTGGAGTGCCGTAGCGGGAGATGCAGATACGCAGTATTTT. The encoded protein is CAWSAVAGDADTQYF.

V is TRBV2 and J is TRBJ2-7, with TRBD1 as a possible D gene (6 bases). The germline V gene has CDR1 SNHLY and CDR2 FYNNEI. V was pared by 2 bases and J by 2 bases, with 10 bases between. This CDR3 has 14 amino acids. The chain's CDR3 is CASSETTGAYEQYF. The CDR3 region has the DNA TGTGCCAGCAGTGAAACGACAGGCGCCTACGAGCAGTACTTC.

The rearrangement uses TRBV5-1 and TRBJ1-2; TRBD1 might be the D (6 bases). Germline-derived CDR1 and CDR2 are SGHRS and YFSETQ. Trimming stripped 4 bases from V and 5 bases from J, with 12 bases between. The CDR3 loop spans 13 amino acids. The CDR3 protein is CASSQGQTYGYTF. For the CDR3, the DNA is TGCGCCAGCAGCCAAGGACAGACTTATGGCTACACCTTC. Full variable domain (remainder filled in from reference TRBV5-1 and TRBJ1-2): KAGVTQTPRYLIKTRGQQVTLSCSPISGHRSVSWYQQTPGQGLQFLFEYFSETQRNKGNFPGRFSGRQFSNSRSEMNVSTLELGDSALYLCASSQGQTYGYTFGSGTRLTVV.

The J gene is TRBJ2-7, the V gene TRBV7-9; a possible D gene is TRBD2 (6 bases). This CDR3 spans 16 amino acids. Trimming left V 7 bases short and J 5 bases short, with 24 bases between. Germline values: CDR1 SEHNR, CDR2 FQNEAQ (reference sequence). In DNA, the CDR3 is TGTGCCAGCACCTATCGCGGAGGGGCTAATAGGGACGAGCAGTACTTC. Protein: CASTYRGGANRDEQYF.

The chain links TRBV18 to TRBJ2-1; TRBD2 matches at 8 bases. The CDR3 is made up of 17 amino acids. V was clipped by 3 bases and J by 6 bases; unmatched bases: 13. Per the germline V gene, CDR1 is KGHSH and CDR2 is LQKENI. CDR3 amino acids: CASSPPAEREIGNEQFF. DNA of the CDR3: TGTGCCAGCTCACCTCCGGCGGAGCGGGAGATCGGCAATGAGCAGTTCTTC.

CDR3 amino acids: CASSLGSATGELFF. CDR3 DNA sequence: TGTGCCAGCAGCTTAGGGTCAGCCACCGGGGAGCTGTTTTTT. The rearrangement uses TRBV7-2 and TRBJ2-2; no reliable D call. Trimming shortened V by 1 base and J by 4 bases, and 7 bases separated the two germline ends. The CDR3 runs 14 residues. Germline V lookup: CDR1 SGHTA, CDR2 FQGNSA.

The gene calls are TRBV29-1 and TRBJ1-1, with D maybe TRBD1 (6 bases). The CDR3 has 12 residues. V lost 1 base and J lost 6, with 9 bases in between. In germline, CDR1 is SQVTM, CDR2 ANQGSEA. CDR3 DNA sequence: TGCAGCGTTGAAGTTGGGGGCCCTGAAGCTTTCTTT. It yields the protein CSVEVGGPEAFF.

This chain uses TRBV5-6 with TRBJ2-7; TRBD1 might be the D (6 bases). The length of the CDR3 is 14 residues. CDR1 SGHDT and CDR2 YYEEEE come from the germline V gene. Trimming took 1 base from V and 4 from J, leaving 12 bases between them. CDR3 coding DNA: TGTGCCAGCAGCTTGCAGGGGTCCGGGTACGAGCAGTACTTC. Amino acids: CASSLQGSGYEQYF.

The J gene is TRBJ1-1, the V gene TRBV6-5; the D gene is possibly TRBD1 (5 bases). The CDR3 consists of 15 residues. Germline V gene data show CDR1 as MNHEY and CDR2 as SVGAGI. V dropped 2 bases and J dropped 4 bases, with 14 bases sitting between them. The chain's CDR3 is CASSYVETGGTEAFF. The CDR3 DNA reads TGTGCCAGCAGTTACGTCGAGACCGGGGGCACTGAAGCTTTCTTT.

This chain joins TRBV9 and TRBJ2-1, with D perhaps matching TRBD2 (6 bases). This CDR3 is 11 amino acids long. The V end lost 4 bases, the J end lost 10 bases, and 9 bases lay between the germline ends. Germline CDR1 is SGDLS and CDR2 is YYNGEE. DNA for the CDR3: TGTGCCAGCAGCTTCGGACTAGAGCAGTTCTTC. Amino acids: CASSFGLEQFF.

The chain is built from TRBV6-5 and TRBJ1-5, with a tentative D call TRBD1 (6 bases). V was trimmed by 8 bases and J by 5 bases, leaving 16 bases between them. CDR3 length equals 14 residues. Germline V gives CDR1 MNHEY, CDR2 SVGAGI. CDR3 loop: CASLQAGADQPQHF. CDR3 nucleotides: TGTGCCAGCCTGCAGGCGGGGGCCGATCAGCCCCAGCATTTT.

This clone came up once. V is TRBV7-9 and J is TRBJ1-2; D not resolved. The ends were cut back, 5 bases at V and 0 bases at J, with 13 bases in the middle. Germline assignment: CDR1 SEHNR and CDR2 FQNEAQ (reference sequence). The CDR3 spans 15 residues. In nucleotides, the CDR3 is TGTGCCAGCAGCCCCCGATCCGGCCCTAACTATGGCTACACCTTC. Encoded protein: CASSPRSGPNYGYTF.

This chain joins TRBV21-1 and TRBJ2-7; the DNA was not compared with TRBD2, the D call given in the table. TRBV21-1 is tagged as a pseudogene. The CDR3 is 19 amino acids. The CDR3 coding sequence is TGTGCCAGCAGCGGCTCGGGACTAGCGGGAGGGGAATTGCCGTGGGAGCAGTACTTC. Translating it yields CASSGSGLAGGELPWEQYF.

The rearrangement uses TRBV2 and TRBJ2-2; 12 nucleotides line up with TRBD2. The trim removed 9 bases at V and 0 bases at J, leaving 8 bases unmatched. The CDR3 is 17 residues long. Germline V gene data show CDR1 as SNHLY and CDR2 as FYNNEI. This chain's CDR3 is CASKAGLAGSNTGELFF. In DNA form, the CDR3 reads TGTGCCAGTAAGGCTGGACTAGCGGGATCGAACACCGGGGAGCTGTTTTTT.

The chain joins TRBV5-4 to TRBJ2-7; 10 nucleotides align to TRBD2. CDR3 length equals 18 residues. V trimming: 4 bases; J trimming: 0 bases; junction bases outside the gene matches: 13. The germline gives CDR1 SGHNT, CDR2 YYREEE (reference sequence). This CDR3 reads CASSEGPIAGGASYEQYF. The CDR3 nucleotides read TGTGCCAGCAGCGAGGGCCCGATAGCGGGAGGTGCCTCCTACGAGCAGTACTTC.

The chain carries TRBV11-1 and TRBJ2-7; perhaps TRBD1 as D (6 bases). Trimming took 5 bases from V and 4 from J, leaving 9 bases between them. This CDR3 has 12 amino acids. CDR1 SGHAT and CDR2 FQDESV come from the germline V gene (reference sequence). CDR3 sequence (DNA): TGTGCCAGCAGCCCGGACAGTTACGAGCAGTACTTC. Protein: CASSPDSYEQYF. The full variable domain, in which reference TRBV11-1 and TRBJ2-7 provide the parts outside the CDR3, is EAEVAQSPRYKITEKSQAVAFWCDPISGHATLYWYRQILGQGPELLVQFQDESVVDDSQLPKDRFSAERLKGVDSTLKIQPAELGDSAMYLCASSPDSYEQYFGPGTRLTVT.

V is TRBV27 and J is TRBJ1-2; 8 bases match TRBD1. V lost 7 bases to trimming and J lost 8 bases; unmatched junction nucleotides: 12. In germline, CDR1 is MNHEY, CDR2 SMNVEV (reference sequence). CDR3 length equals 14 residues. This CDR3 is CASKTTGALTGYTF. The CDR3 bases are TGTGCCAGCAAAACGACAGGGGCCTTAACGGGCTACACCTTC.